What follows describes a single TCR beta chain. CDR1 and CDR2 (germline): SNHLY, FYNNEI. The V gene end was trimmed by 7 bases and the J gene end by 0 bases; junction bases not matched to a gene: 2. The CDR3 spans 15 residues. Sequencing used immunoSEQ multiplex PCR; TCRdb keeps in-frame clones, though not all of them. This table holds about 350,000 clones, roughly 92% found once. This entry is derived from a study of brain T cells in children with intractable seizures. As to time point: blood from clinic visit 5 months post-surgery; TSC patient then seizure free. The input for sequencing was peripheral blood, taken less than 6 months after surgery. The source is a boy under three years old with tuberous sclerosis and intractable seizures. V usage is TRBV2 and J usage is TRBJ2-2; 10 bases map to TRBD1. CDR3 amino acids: CASKGTGANTGELFF. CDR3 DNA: TGTGCCAGCAAGGGGACAGGGGCGAACACCGGGGAGCTGTTTTTT.